The table lists the clone carrying this T cell receptor (beta chain) with many counts. Library construction for TCR beta used iRepertoire HTBI primers and Arm-PCR of CDR3 regions. TCRdb analysed the multiplex PCR reads with MiXCR anew, one entry per CDR3 protein. The sample shows 580,000 or so distinct CDR3 sequences, 15% to 20% of them seen only once. This record belongs to a study of regulatory T cells in long-lasting Graves disease. The V end was cut by 5 bases, the J end by 4 bases, with 16 bases between. This CDR3 region has 15 residues. The time point is: newly diagnosed GD, antithyroid drugs for less than 3 months. RNA from PBMCs was the source of the TCR library. These data also featured in a second study, about T cells in Graves' hyperthyroidism and ophthalmopathy. That paper adds: With the HTBI primer set, the TCR CDR3 went through a first round of RT-PCR.

The chain recombines TRBV12-3 or TRBV12-4 with TRBJ2-3; D gene unclear. Sequenced here: peripheral blood mononuclear cells (PBMCs), sampled at new diagnosis, from a patient treated with antithyroid drugs. This clonotype originated in a young man with Graves disease. CDR3 in amino acids: CASSPSRTLSDTQYF. CDR3 coding DNA: TGTGCCAGCAGTCCGTCGAGGACCCTGTCAGATACGCAGTATTTT.